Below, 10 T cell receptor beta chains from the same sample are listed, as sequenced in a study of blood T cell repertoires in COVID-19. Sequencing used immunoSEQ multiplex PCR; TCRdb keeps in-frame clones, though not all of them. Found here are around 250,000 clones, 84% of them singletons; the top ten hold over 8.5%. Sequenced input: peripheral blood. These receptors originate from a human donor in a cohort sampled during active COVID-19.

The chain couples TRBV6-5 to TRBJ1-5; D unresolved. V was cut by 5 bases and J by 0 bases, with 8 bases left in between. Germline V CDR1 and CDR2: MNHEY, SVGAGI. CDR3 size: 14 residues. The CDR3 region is CASSRDYSNQPQHF. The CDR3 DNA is TGTGCCAGCAGTCGGGATTATAGCAATCAGCCCCAGCATTTT.

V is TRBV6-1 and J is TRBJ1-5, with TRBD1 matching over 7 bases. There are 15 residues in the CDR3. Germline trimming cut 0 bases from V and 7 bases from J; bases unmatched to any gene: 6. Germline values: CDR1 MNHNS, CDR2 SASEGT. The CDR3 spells CASSEASGGRQPQHF. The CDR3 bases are TGTGCCAGCAGTGAAGCGTCAGGGGGAAGACAGCCCCAGCATTTT.

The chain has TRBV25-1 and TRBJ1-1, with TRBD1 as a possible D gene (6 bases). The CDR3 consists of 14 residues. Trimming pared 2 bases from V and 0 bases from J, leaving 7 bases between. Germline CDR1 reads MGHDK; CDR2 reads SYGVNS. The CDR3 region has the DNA TGTGCCAGCAGTGAAGACAGGATGAACACTGAAGCTTTCTTT. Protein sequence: CASSEDRMNTEAFF. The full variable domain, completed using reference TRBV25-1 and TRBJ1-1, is EADIYQTPRYLVIGTGKKITLECSQTMGHDKMYWYQQDPGMELHLIHYSYGVNSTEKGDLSSESTVSRIRTEHFPLTLESARPSHTSQYLCASSEDRMNTEAFFGQGTRLTVV.

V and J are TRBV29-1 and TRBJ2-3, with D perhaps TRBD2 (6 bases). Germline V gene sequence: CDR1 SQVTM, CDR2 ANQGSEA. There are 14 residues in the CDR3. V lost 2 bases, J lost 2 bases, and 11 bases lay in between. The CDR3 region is CSVESGRPTDTQYF. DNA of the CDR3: TGCAGCGTTGAATCGGGGAGGCCCACAGATACGCAGTATTTT.

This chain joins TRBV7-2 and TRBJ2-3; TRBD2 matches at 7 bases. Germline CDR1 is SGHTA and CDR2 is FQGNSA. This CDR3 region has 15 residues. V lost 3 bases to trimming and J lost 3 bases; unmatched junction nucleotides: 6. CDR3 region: CASSLGGMGTDTQYF. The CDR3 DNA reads TGTGCCAGCAGCTTGGGAGGGATGGGAACAGATACGCAGTATTTT.

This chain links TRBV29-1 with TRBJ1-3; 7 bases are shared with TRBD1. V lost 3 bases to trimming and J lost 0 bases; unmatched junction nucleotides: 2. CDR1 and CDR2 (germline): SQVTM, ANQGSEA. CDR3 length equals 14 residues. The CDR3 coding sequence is TGCAGCGTTGATTCAGGGGGCTCTGGAAACACCATATATTTT. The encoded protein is CSVDSGGSGNTIYF.

CDR3 nucleotides: TGTGCCAGCAGAGTCCTGTCTAGGCAGTTCTTC. This translates into CASRVLSRQFF. V and J are TRBV27 and TRBJ2-1; unclear D gene. Germline V lookup: CDR1 MNHEY, CDR2 SMNVEV (reference sequence). V was cut by 6 bases and J by 12 bases, with 12 bases left in between. The CDR3 is made up of 11 amino acids.

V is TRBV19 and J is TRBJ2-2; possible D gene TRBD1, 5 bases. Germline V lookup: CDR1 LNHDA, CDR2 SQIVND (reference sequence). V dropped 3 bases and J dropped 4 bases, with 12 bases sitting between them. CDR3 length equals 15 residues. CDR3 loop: CASSIGRGLTGELFF. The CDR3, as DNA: TGTGCCAGTAGTATTGGAAGGGGCCTCACCGGGGAGCTGTTTTTT.

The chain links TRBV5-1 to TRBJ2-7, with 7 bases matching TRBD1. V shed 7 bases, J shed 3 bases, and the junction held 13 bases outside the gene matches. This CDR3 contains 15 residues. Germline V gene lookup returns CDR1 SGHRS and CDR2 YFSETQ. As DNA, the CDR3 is TGCGCCAGCGGCGAAACTCCGGGACAGAACTACGAGCAGTACTTC. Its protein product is CASGETPGQNYEQYF. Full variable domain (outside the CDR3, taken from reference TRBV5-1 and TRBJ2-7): KAGVTQTPRYLIKTRGQQVTLSCSPISGHRSVSWYQQTPGQGLQFLFEYFSETQRNKGNFPGRFSGRQFSNSRSEMNVSTLELGDSALYLCASGETPGQNYEQYFGPGTRLTVT.

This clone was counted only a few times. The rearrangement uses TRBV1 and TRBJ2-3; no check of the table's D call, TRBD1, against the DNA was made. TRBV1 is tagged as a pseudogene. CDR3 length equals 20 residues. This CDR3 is CTSSQHLPGIQGECTDTQYF. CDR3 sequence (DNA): TGCACCAGCAGCCAACACTTACCCGGGATTCAGGGGGAGTGCACAGATACGCAGTATTTT.